This is a list of T cell receptor beta chains from one sample in a study of cytomegalovirus exposure and HLA in healthy donors. Produced via immunoSEQ multiplex PCR; TCRdb's table is partial and in-frame only. The data show some 240,000 clones, around 90% seen once. The specimen was PBMCs. Receptors were obtained from a girl aged 2 to 9 in good health and CMV-seronegative. Each CDR3 is given with its conserved first and last residue. Each record gives: V gene, J gene, clone size, D gene, CDR3 DNA, CDR3 protein. A D gene is named only where the DNA matches it firmly. Size is omitted from some rows. Given values are once, few, many or a class for expanded clones.

v_gene: TRBV5-4
j_gene: TRBJ1-1
abundance: NA
d_gene: TRBD1
CDR3nt: TGTGCCAGCAGCCGCACCGGGACAGGGCATGAAGCTTTCTTT
CDR3aa: CASSRTGTGHEAFF

v_gene: TRBV5-1
j_gene: TRBJ2-5
abundance: NA
d_gene: NA
CDR3nt: TGCGCCAGCAGCTTGGCCGGAGGTAAACAAGAGACCCAGTACTTC
CDR3aa: CASSLAGGKQETQYF

v_gene: TRBV7-9
j_gene: TRBJ1-6
abundance: once
d_gene: NA
CDR3nt: TGTGCCAGCAGCCCTGACAGCGGGTTTAATTCACCCCTCCACTTT
CDR3aa: CASSPDSGFNSPLHF

v_gene: TRBV5-4
j_gene: TRBJ1-6
abundance: NA
d_gene: TRBD1
CDR3nt: TGTGCCAGCAGCGGACCCGGGACAGCTAATTCACCCCTCCACTTT
CDR3aa: CASSGPGTANSPLHF

v_gene: TRBV5-8
j_gene: TRBJ1-5
abundance: NA
d_gene: NA
CDR3nt: TGTGCCAGCTCCTATGGGGGCACCTATAGCAATCAGCCCCAGCATTTT
CDR3aa: CASSYGGTYSNQPQHF

v_gene: TRBV19
j_gene: TRBJ2-1
abundance: NA
d_gene: NA
CDR3nt: TGTGCCAGTAGTATTGGAGCCCCGTACAATGAGCAGTTCTTC
CDR3aa: CASSIGAPYNEQFF

v_gene: TRBV5-1
j_gene: TRBJ2-1
abundance: NA
d_gene: TRBD2
CDR3nt: TGCGCCAGCAGCTTGTTAACGGGAGGGCTCCACAATGAGCAGTTCTTC
CDR3aa: CASSLLTGGLHNEQFF

v_gene: TRBV7-9
j_gene: TRBJ1-3
abundance: NA
d_gene: NA
CDR3nt: TGTGCCAGCAGCTCACCAGGACAGTCATCTGGAAACACCATATATTTT
CDR3aa: CASSSPGQSSGNTIYF

v_gene: TRBV6-5
j_gene: TRBJ1-4
abundance: NA
d_gene: NA
CDR3nt: TGTGCCAGCACCCCCGGCGGGAAAGGGGAAAAACTGTTTTTT
CDR3aa: CASTPGGKGEKLFF

v_gene: TRBV5-4
j_gene: TRBJ1-2
abundance: NA
d_gene: NA
CDR3nt: TGTGCCAGCAGCTTGATAGTTCGAGACATCCCATCCAATAACTATGGCTACACCTTC
CDR3aa: CASSLIVRDIPSNNYGYTF

v_gene: TRBV15
j_gene: TRBJ2-7
abundance: NA
d_gene: NA
CDR3nt: TGTGCCACCATGGCGACAGGGACTGCCTACGAGCAGTACTTC
CDR3aa: CATMATGTAYEQYF

v_gene: TRBV27
j_gene: TRBJ2-1
abundance: NA
d_gene: NA
CDR3nt: TGTGCCAGCAGTGAGGGGGAAACCTACAATGAGCAGTTCTTC
CDR3aa: CASSEGETYNEQFF

v_gene: TRBV13
j_gene: TRBJ1-5
abundance: NA
d_gene: NA
CDR3nt: TGTGCCAGCAGCCACAGTGGTAGCAATCAGCCCCAGCATTTT
CDR3aa: CASSHSGSNQPQHF

v_gene: TRBV7-2
j_gene: TRBJ2-5
abundance: NA
d_gene: NA
CDR3nt: TGTGCCAGCAGCGCCACAATACAAGAGACCCAGTACTTC
CDR3aa: CASSATIQETQYF

v_gene: TRBV5-6
j_gene: TRBJ1-1
abundance: NA
d_gene: NA
CDR3nt: TGTGCCAGCAGCGTCGGACTGGGGGGGAACACTGAAGCTTTCTTT
CDR3aa: CASSVGLGGNTEAFF

v_gene: TRBV11-2
j_gene: TRBJ2-7
abundance: once
d_gene: NA
CDR3nt: TGTGCCAGCAGCTCTGAGGGCTACGAGCAGTACTTC
CDR3aa: CASSSEGYEQYF